Included here is one TCR beta chain sequence, with context. The antigen remains undetermined. The data were taken from a study of cytotoxic CD8 clonotypes in ibrutinib-treated CLL. Findings and limits, study-wide: Clonality rose at ibrutinib response and fell back toward baseline at progression.

This table comes from immunoSEQ multiplex PCR, and its TCRdb copy is limited to in-frame clones, with some not included. The sample carries about 300,000 clones, approximately 79% recorded once. Frozen-stored PBMCs produced roughly 2 micrograms of genomic DNA for TCR beta libraries. V lost 4 bases to trimming and J lost 1 base, with 9 bases between them. Per the germline V gene, CDR1 is MNHNS and CDR2 is SASEGT. This CDR3 spans 14 amino acids. The gene calls are TRBV6-1 and TRBJ2-3; TRBD1 might be the D (7 bases). This sequence originates from a human donor with chronic lymphocytic leukemia. Sample: PBMCs, taken at disease progression, from a patient treated with ibrutinib. For the CDR3, the DNA is TGTGCCAGCAGTGCCAGGGGGGGCACAGATACGCAGTATTTT. It translates to CASSARGGTDTQYF.